A selection of T cell receptor beta chains follows, all from one sample in a study of control samples from healthy donors and cancer patients. TCRdb keeps only in-frame clones here, not all; method: immunoSEQ multiplex PCR. The data hold thousands of clones, with roughly 90% observed a single time. The sequenced material came from PBMCs. All receptors derive from a man between 60 and 75 years old with colorectal cancer. Each CDR3 is given with its conserved first and last residue. The order of the fields is D gene, V gene, J gene, clone size, CDR3 protein, CDR3 DNA. The D gene is left open where the match is weak. The size of a clone is reported for some rows only, either as once, few or many, or as a class for expanded clones.

D: NA; V: TRBV19; J: TRBJ2-2; size: NA; CDR3: CASSMSRPNTGELFF; DNA: TGTGCCAGTAGTATGTCGCGCCCGAACACCGGGGAGCTGTTTTTT
D: NA; V: TRBV30; J: TRBJ1-1; size: NA; CDR3: CAWSSWPMNTEAFF; DNA: TGTGCCTGGAGTTCTTGGCCGATGAACACTGAAGCTTTCTTT
D: NA; V: TRBV4-3; J: TRBJ1-1; size: NA; CDR3: CASSQDGEGNAFF; DNA: TGCGCCAGCAGCCAAGATGGGGAGGGGAACGCTTTCTTT
D: NA; V: TRBV9; J: TRBJ2-3; size: NA; CDR3: CASSVDPSTDTQYF; DNA: TGTGCCAGCAGCGTAGATCCTAGCACAGATACGCAGTATTTT
D: NA; V: TRBV4-3; J: TRBJ2-5; size: NA; CDR3: CASSQEVRETQYF; DNA: TGCGCCAGCAGCCAAGAAGTCCGAGAGACCCAGTACTTC
D: TRBD1; V: TRBV25-1; J: TRBJ2-2; size: NA; CDR3: CASSDQRTGFAGELFF; DNA: TGTGCCAGCAGTGACCAGAGGACAGGGTTCGCCGGGGAGCTGTTTTTT
D: NA; V: TRBV7-3; J: TRBJ2-2; size: NA; CDR3: CASSPQPGGELFF; DNA: TGTGCCAGCAGCCCCCAACCGGGCGGGGAGCTGTTTTTT
D: NA; V: TRBV18; J: TRBJ1-1; size: NA; CDR3: CASSPTATGRTNTEAFF; DNA: TGTGCCAGCTCACCTACAGCCACAGGGAGAACGAACACTGAAGCTTTCTTT
D: NA; V: TRBV15; J: TRBJ2-7; size: NA; CDR3: CATSRDISYEQYF; DNA: TGTGCCACCAGCAGGGACATCTCCTACGAGCAGTACTTC
D: NA; V: TRBV6-5; J: TRBJ1-6; size: NA; CDR3: CASSYGRTNSPLHF; DNA: TGTGCCAGCAGTTACGGACGGACTAATTCACCCCTCCACTTT
D: TRBD2; V: TRBV5-4; J: TRBJ2-3; size: NA; CDR3: CASSLTSGEYDTQYF; DNA: TGTGCCAGCAGCTTGACTAGCGGGGAATATGATACGCAGTATTTT
D: TRBD1; V: TRBV5-4; J: TRBJ1-2; size: NA; CDR3: CASSYRDRGRDYGYTF; DNA: TGTGCCAGCAGCTACCGGGACAGGGGGCGCGACTATGGCTACACCTTC
D: TRBD1; V: TRBV4-1; J: TRBJ1-4; size: few; CDR3: CASSQTGFRATNEKLFF; DNA: TGCGCCAGCAGCCAGACAGGGTTTCGGGCAACTAATGAAAAACTGTTTTTT
D: TRBD2; V: TRBV29-1; J: TRBJ2-1; size: NA; CDR3: CSVEGPSGGAEQFF; DNA: TGCAGCGTTGAAGGGCCTAGCGGGGGGGCCGAGCAGTTCTTC
D: NA; V: TRBV6-1; J: TRBJ1-6; size: NA; CDR3: CASSETGGLGYSPLHF; DNA: TGTGCCAGCAGTGAAACCGGCGGGCTAGGGTACTCACCCCTCCACTTT
D: TRBD1; V: TRBV6-4; J: TRBJ2-2; size: NA; CDR3: CASTFFGQGKNTGELFF; DNA: TGTGCCAGCACGTTCTTCGGACAGGGAAAGAACACCGGGGAGCTGTTTTTT
D: NA; V: TRBV6-1; J: TRBJ2-7; size: NA; CDR3: CASSEGDGDYEQYF; DNA: TGTGCCAGCAGTGAAGGAGACGGGGACTACGAGCAGTACTTC
D: TRBD1; V: TRBV29-1; J: TRBJ1-2; size: once; CDR3: CSVVRGPGYGYTF; DNA: TGCAGCGTTGTCAGGGGGCCTGGCTATGGCTACACCTTC
D: NA; V: TRBV7-9; J: TRBJ1-1; size: NA; CDR3: CASSRLVSRDGAEAFF; DNA: TGTGCCAGCAGTCGTCTCGTCTCCCGGGACGGCGCTGAAGCTTTCTTT
D: NA; V: TRBV4-2; J: TRBJ2-2; size: NA; CDR3: CASCFQGSNTGELFF; DNA: TGTGCCAGCTGTTTCCAGGGATCGAACACCGGGGAGCTGTTTTTT
D: NA; V: TRBV5-4; J: TRBJ2-1; size: NA; CDR3: CASSPSSAYNEQFF; DNA: TGTGCCAGCAGCCCCAGTAGTGCCTACAATGAGCAGTTCTTC
D: TRBD1; V: TRBV7-9; J: TRBJ2-3; size: NA; CDR3: CASSAGTGGTDTQYF; DNA: TGTGCCAGCAGCGCCGGGACAGGGGGCACAGATACGCAGTATTTT
D: NA; V: TRBV30; J: TRBJ1-2; size: NA; CDR3: CAWSATVYGYTF; DNA: TGTGCCTGGAGTGCGACAGTCTATGGCTACACCTTC
D: NA; V: TRBV7-9; J: TRBJ2-7; size: NA; CDR3: CASSRDVEPYEQYF; DNA: TGTGCCAGCAGCCGCGACGTGGAACCCTACGAGCAGTACTTC
D: NA; V: TRBV7-9; J: TRBJ2-7; size: NA; CDR3: CASSAPGQQYF; DNA: TGTGCCAGCAGCGCACCGGGACAGCAGTACTTC
D: NA; V: TRBV28; J: TRBJ1-2; size: NA; CDR3: CASRLQGNYGYTF; DNA: TGTGCCAGCAGACTACAGGGAAACTATGGCTACACCTTC
D: NA; V: TRBV30; J: TRBJ1-6; size: NA; CDR3: CAWSPKRQPNYNSPLHF; DNA: TGTGCCTGGAGCCCAAAGCGGCAACCCAACTATAATTCACCCCTCCACTTT
D: TRBD1; V: TRBV5-4; J: TRBJ1-3; size: NA; CDR3: CASSPPGTGAGNTIYF; DNA: TGTGCCAGCAGCCCGCCCGGGACAGGGGCTGGAAACACCATATATTTT
D: TRBD2; V: TRBV3-1/TRBV3-2; J: TRBJ2-5; size: NA; CDR3: CASSPPSGGEMETQYF; DNA: TGTGCCAGCAGCCCGCCTAGCGGGGGGGAGATGGAGACCCAGTACTTC
D: TRBD1; V: TRBV7-3; J: TRBJ1-1; size: NA; CDR3: CASSLDRGSEAFF; DNA: TGTGCCAGCAGCTTGGACAGGGGGTCAGAAGCTTTCTTT
D: NA; V: TRBV7-9; J: TRBJ1-1; size: NA; CDR3: CASSLGGPEAFF; DNA: TGTGCCAGCAGCTTAGGGGGTCCTGAAGCTTTCTTT
D: NA; V: TRBV27; J: TRBJ2-5; size: NA; CDR3: CASASLPGETQYF; DNA: TGTGCCAGCGCATCCCTCCCAGGGGAGACCCAGTACTTC
D: TRBD1; V: TRBV4-2; J: TRBJ1-1; size: NA; CDR3: CASSQGTGLSTEAFF; DNA: TGTGCCAGCAGCCAGGGGACAGGGCTTAGCACTGAAGCTTTCTTT
D: TRBD2; V: TRBV5-5; J: TRBJ2-6; size: once; CDR3: CASSREAGANVLTF; DNA: TGTGCCAGCAGTCGGGAGGCTGGGGCCAACGTCCTGACTTTC
D: NA; V: TRBV14; J: TRBJ2-5; size: NA; CDR3: CASSLLSRETQYF; DNA: TGTGCCAGCAGCCTCCTATCTCGGGAGACCCAGTACTTC
D: TRBD1; V: TRBV6-5; J: TRBJ2-3; size: NA; CDR3: CASSTGQAGTVTQYF; DNA: TGTGCCAGCAGCACCGGACAGGCTGGGACGGTAACGCAGTATTTT
D: NA; V: TRBV9; J: TRBJ2-2; size: few; CDR3: CASSAEGAGTGELFF; DNA: TGTGCCAGCAGCGCGGAGGGGGCGGGCACCGGGGAGCTGTTTTTT
D: TRBD1; V: TRBV4-1; J: TRBJ1-2; size: NA; CDR3: CASSQAGTGGYGYTF; DNA: TGCGCCAGCAGCCAAGCAGGGACAGGGGGCTATGGCTACACCTTC
D: NA; V: TRBV6-1; J: TRBJ2-2; size: NA; CDR3: CASSEQGFYRLTGELFF; DNA: TGTGCCAGCAGTGAGCAGGGGTTTTATCGGCTCACCGGGGAGCTGTTTTTT
D: NA; V: TRBV5-1; J: TRBJ2-5; size: NA; CDR3: CASSLERGGETQYF; DNA: TGCGCCAGCAGCTTGGAGAGGGGTGGAGAGACCCAGTACTTC
D: NA; V: TRBV19; J: TRBJ2-3; size: NA; CDR3: CASSPGWAGDTQYF; DNA: TGTGCCAGTAGTCCAGGGTGGGCAGGAGATACGCAGTATTTT
D: NA; V: TRBV15; J: TRBJ1-2; size: NA; CDR3: CATSSRGGYGYTF; DNA: TGTGCCACCAGCAGTAGGGGGGGCTATGGCTACACCTTC
D: NA; V: TRBV5-8; J: TRBJ2-6; size: NA; CDR3: CASSWYRDSGANVLTF; DNA: TGTGCCAGCAGCTGGTACAGGGACTCTGGGGCCAACGTCCTGACTTTC
D: TRBD1; V: TRBV5-1; J: TRBJ1-1; size: NA; CDR3: CASSLGQAEAFF; DNA: TGCGCCAGCAGCCTAGGACAGGCTGAAGCTTTCTTT
D: NA; V: TRBV28; J: TRBJ1-6; size: NA; CDR3: CASSLSQGRNSPLHF; DNA: TGTGCCAGCAGTCTCTCTCAGGGGCGAAATTCACCCCTCCACTTT
D: TRBD1; V: TRBV6-5; J: TRBJ1-1; size: NA; CDR3: CASSYSNPGQGTEAFF; DNA: TGTGCCAGCAGTTACTCGAACCCGGGACAGGGTACTGAAGCTTTCTTT
D: NA; V: TRBV10-3; J: TRBJ1-5; size: NA; CDR3: CATADSNQPQHF; DNA: TGTGCCACCGCCGATAGCAATCAGCCCCAGCATTTT
D: NA; V: TRBV28; J: TRBJ1-1; size: NA; CDR3: CASSYGWTEAFF; DNA: TGTGCCAGCAGTTACGGATGGACTGAAGCTTTCTTT
D: NA; V: TRBV10-3; J: TRBJ2-7; size: NA; CDR3: CAISESMVGDSPYEQYF; DNA: TGTGCCATCAGTGAGTCAATGGTCGGGGACTCTCCCTACGAGCAGTACTTC
D: NA; V: TRBV30; J: TRBJ1-1; size: NA; CDR3: CAWKVNLNTEAFF; DNA: TGTGCCTGGAAGGTGAACTTGAACACTGAAGCTTTCTTT
D: NA; V: TRBV11-2; J: TRBJ2-3; size: NA; CDR3: CASSWGFTDTQYF; DNA: TGTGCCAGCAGCTGGGGTTTCACAGATACGCAGTATTTT
D: NA; V: TRBV5-1; J: TRBJ2-6; size: NA; CDR3: CASRAPYASGANVLTF; DNA: TGCGCCAGCAGGGCCCCGTATGCCTCTGGGGCCAACGTCCTGACTTTC
D: NA; V: TRBV5-4; J: TRBJ1-4; size: NA; CDR3: CASSSGTGFSEKLFF; DNA: TGTGCCAGCAGCTCAGGAACAGGGTTTAGTGAAAAACTGTTTTTT
D: NA; V: TRBV19; J: TRBJ2-7; size: NA; CDR3: CASSIGADGGQYF; DNA: TGTGCCAGTAGTATCGGTGCAGACGGGGGGCAGTACTTC
D: TRBD1; V: TRBV7-8; J: TRBJ2-7; size: NA; CDR3: CASSPTRTGPYEQYF; DNA: TGTGCCAGCAGCCCAACCCGGACAGGCCCATACGAGCAGTACTTC